This T cell receptor (beta chain) is from a study of T cells after somatic rescue of genetic block. The CDR3 totals 14 residues. Germline lookup yields CDR1 MNHNY and CDR2 SVGAGI (reference sequence). This table comes from immunoSEQ multiplex PCR, and its TCRdb copy is limited to in-frame clones, with some not included. The table has about 120,000 clones, 85% to 95% seen once. This clone has just one count. A junction end diverges from the germline sequence, so it may reflect a read error. This sequence originates from a woman in her late teens or twenties. Sequenced sample: peripheral blood mononuclear cells (PBMCs). The chain recombines TRBV6-6 with TRBJ2-7; 10 nucleotides agree with TRBD2. The CDR3: CASSNPSGGGRGSF. The CDR3 nucleotides are TGTGCCAGCAGCAACCCCAGCGGGGGGGGCAGGGGGAGTTTC.